This T cell receptor beta chain was recorded in a study of post-analysis software for immune sequencing data. In the study overall: Both relapsing-remitting and secondary progressive multiple sclerosis featured among the disease courses, as did progressive-relapsing multiple sclerosis.

Study findings and constraints: Patients showed TRBV5-6, TRBV5-1 and TRBV20-1 among about five TRBV segments more frequent than in controls.

This clonotype turned up a few times. No antigen is known for it. The library was made from cDNA and included unique molecular identifiers. TCRdb re-called the PCR reads through MiXCR, storing one row per CDR3 protein. The sample yields more than 350,000 distinct CDR3 sequences, approximately 38% seen once. Germline lookup yields CDR1 MNHEY and CDR2 SMNVEV (reference sequence). The CDR3 loop spans 15 amino acids. The ends lost 8 bases at V and 9 bases at J; junction bases unmatched: 11. Source material: blood. This sequence joins TRBV27 and TRBJ2-1; 12 bases are shared with TRBD2. The TCR comes from a girl aged 2 to 10 with multiple sclerosis. This CDR3 is CASFGMTSGSGEQFF. In DNA form, the CDR3 reads TGTGCCAGCTTTGGGATGACTAGCGGGAGTGGTGAGCAGTTCTTC.